The 16 T cell receptor beta chains below all came from one sample that was sequenced in a study of shared clonotypes between healthy human individuals. TCRdb's copy holds only in-frame clones and misses some; the assay was immunoSEQ multiplex PCR. Counted here are roughly 2 million clones, approximately 96% occurring once; the ten biggest clones make up around 0.13%. Material for sequencing was naive CD4+ T cells sorted from blood. This sample's subset: CD45RA+ positively selected. The receptors come from a man between 18 and 35 years old in good health.

CDR3 loop: CASTFIQGTEAFF. CDR3 sequence (DNA): TGTGCCAGCACTTTTATTCAGGGCACTGAAGCTTTCTTT. This chain links TRBV28 with TRBJ1-1, with a weak D call TRBD1 (5 bases). The germline V gene has CDR1 MDHEN and CDR2 SYDVKM. The V and J ends lost 7 bases and 4 bases respectively, with 13 bases between them. The length of the CDR3 is 13 residues.

The chain employs TRBV25-1 and TRBJ2-7; D not certain. The ends were cut back, 0 bases at V and 2 bases at J, with 2 bases in the middle. The length of the CDR3 is 12 residues. From germline, CDR1 is MGHDK and CDR2 SYGVNS. CDR3 amino acids: CASSEYTYEQYF. CDR3 bases: TGTGCCAGCAGTGAATATACCTACGAGCAGTACTTC.

This rearrangement joins TRBV13 to TRBJ1-2, with D hard to call. From germline, CDR1 is PRHDT and CDR2 FYEKMQ (reference sequence). This CDR3 region has 14 residues. V was pared by 1 base and J by 1 base, with 7 bases between. The CDR3 coding sequence is TGTGCCAGCAGCTTAGAGGGCCGTAACTATGGCTACACCTTC. Amino acids: CASSLEGRNYGYTF.

J is TRBJ2-6 and V is TRBV6-5; 12 bases are shared with TRBD1. This CDR3 contains 15 residues. With V trimmed by 10 bases and J by 4 bases, 5 bases remained unmatched. Germline CDR1 and CDR2: MNHEY and SVGAGI. The CDR3 DNA is TGTGCCATTAGGGACAGGGGGCGCGGGGCCAACGTCCTGACTTTC. This encodes CAIRDRGRGANVLTF.

This rearrangement joins TRBV25-1 to TRBJ1-4; TRBD1 might be the D (5 bases). The CDR3 contains 14 residues. With 8 bases removed from V and 6 bases from J, the gap between germline ends came to 16 bases. Germline loops: CDR1 MGHDK, CDR2 SYGVNS. The DNA for the CDR3 is TGTGCCAGCTCCCCCGGGGGGTTTTATGAAAAACTGTTTTTT. This gives the protein CASSPGGFYEKLFF. Combining the CDR3 with reference TRBV25-1 and TRBJ1-4 gives the whole variable domain EADIYQTPRYLVIGTGKKITLECSQTMGHDKMYWYQQDPGMELHLIHYSYGVNSTEKGDLSSESTVSRIRTEHFPLTLESARPSHTSQYLCASSPGGFYEKLFFGSGTQLSVL.

The rearrangement joins TRBV7-9 to TRBJ1-1; weak D call: TRBD1 (6 bases). The CDR3 extends over 16 amino acids. Germline CDR1 and CDR2: SEHNR and FQNEAQ (reference sequence). V lost 1 base and J lost 5, with 17 bases in between. The CDR3 reads CASSLDPGGRGTEAFF. Written as DNA, the CDR3 is TGTGCCAGCAGCTTAGACCCGGGGGGGCGCGGGACTGAAGCTTTCTTT.

The rearrangement joins TRBV6-1 to TRBJ2-2, with D possibly TRBD2 on 5 matching bases. The CDR3 is made up of 13 amino acids. The germline V gene encodes CDR1 MNHNS and CDR2 SASEGT. V was pared by 2 bases and J by 6 bases, with 7 bases between. CDR3 bases: TGTGCCAGCAGTGAATTGAGGGCCGGGGAGCTGTTTTTT. Residues: CASSELRAGELFF.

This chain connects TRBV5-1 to TRBJ1-5; D is uncertain. The germline V gene has CDR1 SGHRS and CDR2 YFSETQ. The CDR3 totals 16 residues. V was pared by 0 bases and J by 1 base, with 11 bases between. CDR3 nucleotide sequence: TGCGCCAGCAGCTTGGGAGGTGGTGGGAGCAATCAGCCCCAGCATTTT. This sequence encodes CASSLGGGGSNQPQHF.

The rearrangement joins TRBV7-8 to TRBJ1-1; TRBD1 agrees at 7 bases. After removal of 5 bases from V and 4 bases from J, the junction contained 10 bases not matched to a gene. Germline V CDR1 and CDR2: SGHVS, FQNEAQ. This CDR3 region has 15 residues. CDR3 in amino acids: CASSPGTVLGTEAFF. The CDR3, as DNA: TGTGCCAGCAGCCCAGGGACAGTGCTCGGCACTGAAGCTTTCTTT.

V gene TRBV5-1 combines with J gene TRBJ2-7; 8 bases are a match to TRBD1. V lost 0 bases, J lost 3 bases, and 8 bases stayed unmatched. This CDR3 is built from 16 residues. Germline loops: CDR1 SGHRS, CDR2 YFSETQ. The DNA of the CDR3 is TGCGCCAGCAGCTTGGGGACAGGGACGTTAAGCTACGAGCAGTACTTC. Translation gives CASSLGTGTLSYEQYF.

The chain uses TRBV5-6 and TRBJ2-1; 9 nucleotides match TRBD1. The CDR3 loop spans 15 amino acids. J gave up 3 bases and V 4 bases, and 5 bases lay outside the gene matches. Looked up from germline, CDR1 is SGHDT and CDR2 is YYEEEE. The CDR3 nucleotides are TGTGCCAGCAGCCTGACGGGACAGGGCTACAATGAGCAGTTCTTC. Translation gives CASSLTGQGYNEQFF.

This chain uses TRBV6-5 with TRBJ1-2, with TRBD1 matching over 11 bases. Germline CDR1 MNHEY, CDR2 SVGAGI. After removal of 6 bases from V and 3 bases from J, the junction contained 3 bases not matched to a gene. This CDR3 comprises 14 residues. The CDR3 sequence: CASSLDRGHYGYTF. The CDR3 DNA sequence: TGTGCCAGCAGCTTGGACAGGGGGCACTATGGCTACACCTTC.

The chain is built from TRBV28 and TRBJ2-1, with a weak D call TRBD2 (6 bases). In germline, CDR1 is MDHEN, CDR2 SYDVKM. Trimming left V 2 bases short and J 6 bases short, with 8 bases between. The CDR3 runs to 13 residues. The CDR3 loop reads CASSLNSGNEQFF. DNA of the CDR3: TGTGCCAGCAGTTTAAATAGCGGCAATGAGCAGTTCTTC.

The chain uses TRBV4-1 and TRBJ2-5, with a weak D call TRBD2 (5 bases). From germline, CDR1 is MGHRA and CDR2 YSYEKL. Between the trimmed V and J ends, which lost 5 bases and 5 bases, there was a span of 30 bases. There are 19 residues in the CDR3. CDR3: CASSSSPGINVKDGETQYF. CDR3 bases: TGCGCCAGCAGCTCCTCCCCCGGGATAAACGTAAAAGACGGGGAGACCCAGTACTTC.

J is TRBJ2-7 and V is TRBV29-1; 9 nucleotides align to TRBD1. The CDR3 is made up of 11 amino acids. CDR1 and CDR2 (germline): SQVTM, ANQGSEA. J lost 6 bases, V lost 6 bases, and 3 bases had no gene match. CDR3 sequence: CSVRTGAEQYF. In DNA, the CDR3 is TGCAGCGTAAGGACAGGGGCCGAGCAGTACTTC.

V gene TRBV4-3 combines with J gene TRBJ2-3; the D is unclear. The CDR3 is made up of 16 amino acids. V was clipped by 1 base and J by 4 bases, with 15 bases between them. CDR1 is LGHNA and CDR2 is YSLEER in the germline V gene. Here the CDR3 reads CASSQALTQPADTQYF. The CDR3 region has the DNA TGCGCCAGCAGCCAAGCTCTAACCCAACCCGCAGATACGCAGTATTTT.